Included here is one T cell receptor (beta chain) sequence, with context. What it recognizes is unknown. The treatment denotes: approximately nine-day PBMC culture with coronavirus spike peptide pools or control peptides (ViraFEST assay). According to the study, CD4+ T cells from the unexposed donor were gathered ahead of the COVID-19 pandemic (2011-2018). Wells contained 1.5 million to 2.5 million PBMCs each, and these were cultured with around 10 IU/ml IL-2 and approximately 10 ug/ml peptide pools. Researchers used the Oncomine TCR Beta short-read assay to sequence DNA from cultured CD4+ T cells. From CD4+ T cells that had been cultured, genomic DNA was extracted. TCRdb redid the calling of the PCR reads with MiXCR, one entry per CDR3 protein. The sample records thousands of distinct CDR3 sequences, 28% being singletons. The sample belongs to a study of vaccination and CD4 T cells after COVID-19. Study background: Comprising six males and four females, the convalescent participants counted two Hispanic individuals among them. Two doses of either BNT162b2 or mRNA-1273 vaccine went to participants. Control cultures, each given a CEFX pool, an HIV-1 Nef pool, or no peptide, were included.

From germline, CDR1 is SGHTA and CDR2 FQGNSA. The CDR3 length is 16 residues. Deletions cut 1 base from V and 4 bases from J, with 14 bases between. The chain uses TRBV7-2 and TRBJ1-5; D perhaps matches TRBD1 (5 bases). The TCR comes from a human donor in good health. What was sequenced was CD4+ T cells from blood, cultured in vitro. In DNA form, the CDR3 reads TGTGCCAGCAGCTTAGTAGGGACTCGGGGAAATCAGCCCCAGCATTTT. Its protein product is CASSLVGTRGNQPQHF.